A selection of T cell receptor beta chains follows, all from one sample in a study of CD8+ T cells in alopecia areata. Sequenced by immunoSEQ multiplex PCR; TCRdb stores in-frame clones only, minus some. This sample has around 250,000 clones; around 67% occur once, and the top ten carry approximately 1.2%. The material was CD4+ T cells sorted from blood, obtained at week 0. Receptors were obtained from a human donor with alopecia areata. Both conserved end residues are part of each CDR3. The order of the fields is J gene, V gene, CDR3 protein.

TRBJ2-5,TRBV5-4,CASSLVLKETQYF
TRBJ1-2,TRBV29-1,CSVERQDNGYTF
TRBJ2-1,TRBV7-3,CASSPDVTYNEQFF
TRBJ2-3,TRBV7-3,CASSLQGTDTQYF
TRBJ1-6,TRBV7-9,CASSSGQGSPLHF
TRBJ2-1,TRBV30,CAWSVLSSGGQSYNEQFF
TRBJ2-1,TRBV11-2,CASSVTSGGFSSYNEQFF
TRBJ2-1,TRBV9,CASSVAGAGGDEQFF
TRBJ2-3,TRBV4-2,CASSHTVPDTQYF
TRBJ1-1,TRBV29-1,CSVRSGHLNTEAFF
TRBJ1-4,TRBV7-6,CASSRGVREKLFF
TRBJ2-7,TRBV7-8,CASSLLAGAYEQYF
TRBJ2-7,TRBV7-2,CASSQTRQGGEQYF
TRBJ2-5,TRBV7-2,CASSIWTSAATQYF
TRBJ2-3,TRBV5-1,CATTVSGALTNTQYF
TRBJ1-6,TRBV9,CASSPRQGNSPLHF
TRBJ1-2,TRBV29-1,CSVGWGGYTF
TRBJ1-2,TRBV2,CASSRGPYGYTF
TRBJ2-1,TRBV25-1,CASSRGGLNNEQFF
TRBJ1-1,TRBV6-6,CASSYSTATNTEAFF
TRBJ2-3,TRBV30,CAWSSTGPDTQYF
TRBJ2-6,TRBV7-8,CASSLVGQSSGANVLTF
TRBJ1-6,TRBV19,CASSFDRTYSPLHF